This TCR beta chain was sequenced in a study of PD-1 blockade in classical Hodgkin lymphoma. The time point here: cycle 4 day 1 (C4D1), after six to seven weeks of nivolumab. Each patient experienced a relapse that followed autologous stem cell transplantation, and brentuximab vedotin exposure varied. Germline CDR1 MDHEN, CDR2 SYDVKM. This CDR3 region has 12 residues. The V gene end was trimmed by 5 bases and the J gene end by 8 bases; junction bases not matched to a gene: 4. Sequencing used immunoSEQ multiplex PCR; TCRdb keeps in-frame clones, though not all of them. Of tens of thousands of clones listed, 70% to 90% are singletons.

The source was peripheral blood mononuclear cells (PBMCs), collected before the fourth cycle of nivolumab. The gene calls are TRBV28 and TRBJ1-1, with 8 bases that match TRBD1. The sequence was collected from a human donor with classical Hodgkin lymphoma. The CDR3 DNA sequence: TGTGCCAGCAGTCCCTGGACAGGGGAAGCTTTCTTT. Amino acids: CASSPWTGEAFF.